The T cell receptor beta chain under discussion was sequenced for a study of T cells in Graves' hyperthyroidism and ophthalmopathy. Study-wide results and limits: Blood shared most expanded thyroid clonotypes above 0.001.

Remarks on this clonotype: Its antigen remains unknown.

RNA transcripts yielded amplified TCR beta CDR3 regions. The HTBI primer set drove a first-round RT-PCR of the TCR CDR3. Using its own MiXCR run on the multiplex PCR reads, TCRdb lists one record per CDR3 protein. Here the sample spans roughly 500,000 distinct CDR3 sequences, around 43% being singletons. The CDR3 sequence is 15 residues long. CDR1 and CDR2 (germline): LNHNV, YYDKDF (reference sequence). Losses at the gene ends were 5 bases for V and 5 bases for J; bases not matched to a gene: 8. This chain joins TRBV15 and TRBJ2-5, with 10 positions matching TRBD1. The clonotype originates from an adult woman with Graves' disease, either hyperthyroidism or ophthalmopathy (not recorded which). Sample: peripheral blood or thyroid tissue (not recorded which). The CDR3 DNA follows: TGTGCCACCAGCGGAGGGGGACAGGGGAGGGAGACCCAGTACTTC. Amino acids: CATSGGGQGRETQYF.